The 7 T cell receptor beta chains given below trace back to one sample, sequenced in a study of response to subunit inactivated influenza vaccine. TCRdb re-analysed the RT-PCR reads in MiXCR, keeping a single row per CDR3 protein. The sample consists of 450,000 to 550,000 distinct CDR3 sequences, over 25% of them appearing once. The sequencing used CD4+ T cells sorted from PBMCs, collected around 5 days after vaccination. Receptors originate from a man over 45 who received an inactivated influenza vaccine.

There are a few counts of this clonotype. The rearrangement joins TRBV3-1 to TRBJ1-5; the D is unclear. This CDR3 contains 13 residues. Looked up from germline, CDR1 is LGHDT and CDR2 is YNNKEL (reference sequence). V dropped 1 base and J dropped 7 bases, with 8 bases sitting between them. The CDR3 loop reads CASSQVEGQPQHF. CDR3 nucleotides: TGTGCCAGCAGCCAAGTAGAGGGCCAGCCCCAGCATTTT. The full variable domain, its missing parts supplied by reference TRBV3-1 and TRBJ1-5, is DTAVSQTPKYLVTQMGNDKSIKCEQNLGHDTMYWYKQDSKKFLKIMFSYNNKELIINETVPNRFSPKSPDKAHLNLHINSLELGDSAVYFCASSQVEGQPQHFGDGTRLSIL.

Concerning this clonotype itself: Since a much larger clone is just one base distant, this may be a read error. This sequence joins TRBV6-2 or TRBV6-3 and TRBJ2-2; perhaps TRBD1 as D (6 bases). The CDR3 covers 12 residues. Looked up from germline, CDR1 is MNHEY and CDR2 is SVGEGT. The CDR3 coding sequence is TGTGCCAGCAGTTGGGACACCGGGGAGCTGGTTTTT. Its protein product is CASSWDTGELVF.

The chain combines TRBV5-1 with TRBJ2-1, with D maybe TRBD1 (5 bases). The CDR3 runs 13 residues. CDR1 and CDR2 from the germline V gene are SGHRS and YFSETQ. Trimming removed 4 bases at V and 7 bases at J, with 12 bases between. The CDR3 region has the DNA TGCGCCAGCAGCCCCCAGGGCCCTAATGAGCAGTTCTTC. Translated, it gives CASSPQGPNEQFF.

This clonotype has a single count. The chain recombines TRBV28 with TRBJ2-5; D not certain. The CDR3 loop spans 13 amino acids. Germline lookup yields CDR1 MDHEN and CDR2 SYDVKM. Trimming took 8 bases from V and 0 from J, leaving 10 bases between them. CDR3 region: CASRRIYQETQYF. The CDR3 coding sequence is TGTGCCAGCCGCAGGATTTACCAAGAGACCCAGTACTTC. Filled out from reference TRBV28 and TRBJ2-5, the complete variable domain reads DVKVTQSSRYLVKRTGEKVFLECVQDMDHENMFWYRQDPGLGLRLIYFSYDVKMKEKGDIPEGYSVSREKKERFSLILESASTNQTSMYLCASRRIYQETQYFGPGTRLLVL.

The sample holds a few counts of this clonotype. The chain is built from TRBV5-1 and TRBJ1-2; no clear D. Germline-derived CDR1 and CDR2 are SGHRS and YFSETQ. V lost 1 base to trimming and J lost 3 bases, with 10 bases between them. The CDR3 length is 14 residues. The CDR3 nucleotides read TGCGCCAGCAGCTTGTACCAGACGGACTATGGCTACACCTTC. Protein product: CASSLYQTDYGYTF. Using reference TRBV5-1 and TRBJ1-2 for the parts outside the CDR3, the full variable domain is KAGVTQTPRYLIKTRGQQVTLSCSPISGHRSVSWYQQTPGQGLQFLFEYFSETQRNKGNFPGRFSGRQFSNSRSEMNVSTLELGDSALYLCASSLYQTDYGYTFGSGTRLTVV.

The genes are TRBV12-3 or TRBV12-4 and TRBJ1-6; D not resolved. This CDR3 is built from 14 residues. Trimming removed 8 bases from V and 7 bases from J, with 15 bases in between. This CDR3 reads CASGVDGGNSPLHF. The CDR3 bases are TGTGCCAGCGGTGTAGACGGAGGCAATTCACCCCTCCACTTT.

The CDR3: CATSEAGTSYEQYF. The CDR3, as DNA: TGTGCCACCAGTGAGGCGGGGACGAGCTACGAGCAGTACTTC. The chain employs TRBV24-1 and TRBJ2-7; possible D gene TRBD2, 6 bases. Germline CDR1 reads KGHDR; CDR2 reads SFDVKD. The CDR3 covers 14 residues. Trimming pared 4 bases from V and 3 bases from J, leaving 12 bases between.